This T cell receptor (beta chain) was observed in a study of cytomegalovirus exposure and HLA in healthy donors. Per the germline V gene, CDR1 is MNHNS and CDR2 is SASEGT. V was clipped by 8 bases and J by 5 bases, with 18 bases between them. The CDR3 has 15 amino acids. It was with 60 Vbeta and 13 Jbeta primers that the PCR ran. Assay: immunoSEQ multiplex PCR; the TCRdb copy retains only in-frame clones and omits some. The sample comprises under 300,000 clones, under 80% of which are singletons, and approximately 2.3% rests with the top ten. Study-wide results and caveats: There were reportedly fewer N-insertions in an Asian-associated ancestry cluster than the approximately 640-donor mean, in a later analysis. Prediction of most subjects' HLA-A and HLA-B alleles by TCR beta sequences was reportedly accurate.

Remarks on this clone: No antigen is known for it.

The receptor was derived from a female donor in good health and CMV-seronegative. Sequencing was done on a sample of PBMCs. J is TRBJ2-2 and V is TRBV6-1; tentative D call: TRBD2 (6 bases). The CDR3 here is CASPEGRSDTGELFF. The CDR3 DNA is TGTGCCAGCCCCGAGGGGAGGAGTGATACCGGGGAGCTGTTTTTT.